The sequence of this T cell receptor (beta chain) was determined in a study of T cell responses to AZD1222 COVID-19 vaccine. Study conclusions and caveats: Repertoires in all cases were sampled only once the peak T cell response had passed. Nearly half of the spike-specific TCRs reportedly recognize variant regions that carry no mutations. Just 5 or 6 AZD1222 recipients tested seropositive at baseline.

Worth noting for this clone: Its antigen is unidentified.

The method was immunoSEQ multiplex PCR; TCRdb's version includes in-frame clones alone and lacks a portion of them. There are over 95,000 clones in the sample; approximately 92% occur only once, and 9.5% to 15% lies in the top ten. Germline values: CDR1 LNHNV, CDR2 YYDKDF (reference sequence). Trimming took 0 bases from V and 7 from J, leaving 13 bases between them. The CDR3 is 15 residues long. This sample comprised peripheral blood, obtained on day 0 of AZD1222 vaccination. This receptor was obtained from an adult in good health. This rearrangement joins TRBV15 to TRBJ1-5; maybe TRBD1 (6 bases). CDR3 sequence (DNA): TGTGCCACCAGCAGAGATACAGGGAGCGGACAGCCCCAGCATTTT. Translating it yields CATSRDTGSGQPQHF.